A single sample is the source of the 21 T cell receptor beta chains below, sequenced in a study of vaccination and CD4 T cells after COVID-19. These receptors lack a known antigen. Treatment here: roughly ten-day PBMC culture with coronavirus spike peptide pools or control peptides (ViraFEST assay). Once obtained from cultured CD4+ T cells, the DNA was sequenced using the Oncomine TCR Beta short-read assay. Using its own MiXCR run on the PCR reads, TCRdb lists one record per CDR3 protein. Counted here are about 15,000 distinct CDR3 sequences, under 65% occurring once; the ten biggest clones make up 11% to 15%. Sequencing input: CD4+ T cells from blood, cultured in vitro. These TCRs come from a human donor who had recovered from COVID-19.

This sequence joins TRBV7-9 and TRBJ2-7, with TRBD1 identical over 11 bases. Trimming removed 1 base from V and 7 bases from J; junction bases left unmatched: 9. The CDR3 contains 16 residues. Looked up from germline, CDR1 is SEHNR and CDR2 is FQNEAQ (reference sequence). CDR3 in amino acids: CASSLVFGQGAGEQYF. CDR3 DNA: TGTGCCAGCAGCTTAGTTTTCGGACAGGGGGCTGGGGAGCAGTACTTC.

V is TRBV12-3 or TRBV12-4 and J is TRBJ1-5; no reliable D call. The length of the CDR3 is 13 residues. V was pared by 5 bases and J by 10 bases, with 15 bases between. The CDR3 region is CASSPIRAGPQHF. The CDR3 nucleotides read TGTGCCAGCAGTCCTATCCGGGCGGGACCCCAGCATTTT.

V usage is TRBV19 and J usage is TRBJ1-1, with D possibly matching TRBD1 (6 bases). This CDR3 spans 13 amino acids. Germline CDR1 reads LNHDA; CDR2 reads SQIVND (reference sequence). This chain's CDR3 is CALTWGRCTEAFF. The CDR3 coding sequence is TGTGCACTTACGTGGGGGCGCTGCACTGAAGCTTTCTTT.

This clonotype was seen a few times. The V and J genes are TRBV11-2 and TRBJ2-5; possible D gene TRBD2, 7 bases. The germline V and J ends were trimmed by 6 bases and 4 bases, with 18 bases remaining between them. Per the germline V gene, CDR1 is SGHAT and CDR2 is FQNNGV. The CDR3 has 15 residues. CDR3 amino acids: CASRKPGQRGETQYF. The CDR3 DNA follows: TGTGCCAGCAGAAAACCCGGACAGCGGGGAGAGACCCAGTACTTC.

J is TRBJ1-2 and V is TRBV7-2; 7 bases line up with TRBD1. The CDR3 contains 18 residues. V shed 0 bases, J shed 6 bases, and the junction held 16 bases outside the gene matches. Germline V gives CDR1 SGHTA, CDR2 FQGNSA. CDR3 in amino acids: CASSLAVLMGTAVDGYTF. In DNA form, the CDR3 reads TGTGCCAGCAGCTTAGCGGTACTCATGGGGACAGCAGTCGATGGCTACACCTTC.

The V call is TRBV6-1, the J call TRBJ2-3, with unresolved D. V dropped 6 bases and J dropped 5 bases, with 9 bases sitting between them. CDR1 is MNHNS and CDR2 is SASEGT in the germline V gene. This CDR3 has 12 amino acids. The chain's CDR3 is CASRRTEDTQYF. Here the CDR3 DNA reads TGTGCCAGCAGGCGGACGGAAGATACGCAGTATTTT.

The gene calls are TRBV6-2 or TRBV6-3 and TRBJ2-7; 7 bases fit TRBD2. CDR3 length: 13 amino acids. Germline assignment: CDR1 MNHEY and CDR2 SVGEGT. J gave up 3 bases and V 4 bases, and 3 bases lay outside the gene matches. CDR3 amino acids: CASSWASGYEQYF. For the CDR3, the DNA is TGTGCCAGCAGTTGGGCTAGCGGCTACGAGCAGTACTTC.

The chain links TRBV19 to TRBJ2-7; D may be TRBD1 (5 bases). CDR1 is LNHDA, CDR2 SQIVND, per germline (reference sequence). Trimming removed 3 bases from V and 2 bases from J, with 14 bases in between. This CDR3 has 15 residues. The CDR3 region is CASSMVTGTTYEQYF. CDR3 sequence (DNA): TGTGCCAGTAGTATGGTCACAGGCACAACCTACGAGCAGTACTTC.

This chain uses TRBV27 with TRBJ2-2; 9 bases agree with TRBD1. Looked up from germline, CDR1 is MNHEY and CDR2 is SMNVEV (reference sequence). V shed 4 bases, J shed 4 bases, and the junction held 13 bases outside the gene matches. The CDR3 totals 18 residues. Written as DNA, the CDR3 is TGTGCCAGCAGTTACGATTCTCCGGGACAGGGTTTCACCGGGGAGCTGTTTTTT. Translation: CASSYDSPGQGFTGELFF.

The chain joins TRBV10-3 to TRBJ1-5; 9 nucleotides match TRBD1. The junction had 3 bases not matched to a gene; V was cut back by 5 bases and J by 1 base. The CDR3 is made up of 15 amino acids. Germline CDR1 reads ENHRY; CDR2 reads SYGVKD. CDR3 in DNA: TGTGCCATCAGTCCGGGGACAGGGAGCAATCAGCCCCAGCATTTT. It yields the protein CAISPGTGSNQPQHF.

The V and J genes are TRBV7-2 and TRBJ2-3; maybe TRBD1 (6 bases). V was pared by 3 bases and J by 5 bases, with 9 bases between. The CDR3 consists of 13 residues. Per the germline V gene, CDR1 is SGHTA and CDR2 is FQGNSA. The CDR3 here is CASSFVRGDTQYF. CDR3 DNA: TGTGCCAGCAGCTTCGTCAGGGGAGATACGCAGTATTTT.

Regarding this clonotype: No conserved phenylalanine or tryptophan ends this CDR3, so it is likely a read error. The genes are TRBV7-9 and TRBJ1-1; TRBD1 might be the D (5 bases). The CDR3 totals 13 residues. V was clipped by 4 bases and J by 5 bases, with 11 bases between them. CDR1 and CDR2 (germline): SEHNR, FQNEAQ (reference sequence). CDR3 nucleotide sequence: TGTGCCAGCAGCTCACAGGAGGGAACTGAAGCTTTCTCT. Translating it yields CASSSQEGTEAFS.

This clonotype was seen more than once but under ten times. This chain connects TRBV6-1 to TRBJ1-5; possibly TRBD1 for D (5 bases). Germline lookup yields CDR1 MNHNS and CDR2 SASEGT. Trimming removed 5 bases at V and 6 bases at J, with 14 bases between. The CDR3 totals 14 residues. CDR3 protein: CASSRSGVGQPQHF. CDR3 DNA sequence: TGTGCCAGCAGTCGGTCGGGGGTAGGTCAGCCCCAGCATTTT.

The CDR3 DNA follows: TGTGCCAGTCGGGACAACTATGGCTACACCTTC. It is translated as CASRDNYGYTF. V is TRBV19 and J is TRBJ1-2; perhaps TRBD1 as D (5 bases). The germline gives CDR1 LNHDA, CDR2 SQIVND (reference sequence). The CDR3 loop spans 11 amino acids. Trimming shortened V by 8 bases and J by 2 bases, and 6 bases separated the two germline ends.

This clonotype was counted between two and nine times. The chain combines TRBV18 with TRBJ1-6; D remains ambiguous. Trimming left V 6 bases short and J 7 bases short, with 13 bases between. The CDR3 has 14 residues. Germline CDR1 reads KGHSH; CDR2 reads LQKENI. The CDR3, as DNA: TGTGCCAGCTCGGAAGCAGGCAGAAATTCACCCCTCCACTTT. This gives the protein CASSEAGRNSPLHF.

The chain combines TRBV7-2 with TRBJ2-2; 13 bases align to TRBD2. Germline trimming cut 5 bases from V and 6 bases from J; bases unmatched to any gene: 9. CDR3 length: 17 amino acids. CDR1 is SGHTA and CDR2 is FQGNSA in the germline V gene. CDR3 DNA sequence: TGTGCCAGCAGCCCCCAGGGACTAGCGGGGTCCGCCGGGGAGCTGTTTTTT. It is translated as CASSPQGLAGSAGELFF.

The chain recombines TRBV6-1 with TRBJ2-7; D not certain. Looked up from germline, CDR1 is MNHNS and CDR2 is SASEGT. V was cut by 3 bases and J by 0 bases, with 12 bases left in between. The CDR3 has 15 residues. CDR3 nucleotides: TGTGCCAGCAGTGACCCCTTAAGGAGCTCCTACGAGCAGTACTTC. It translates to CASSDPLRSSYEQYF.

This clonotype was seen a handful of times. The CDR3 region is CASSERTSGNEQFF. CDR3 sequence (DNA): TGTGCCAGCAGTGAAAGGACTAGTGGTAATGAGCAGTTCTTC. The chain employs TRBV2 and TRBJ2-1; 7 bases line up with TRBD2. Germline V lookup: CDR1 SNHLY, CDR2 FYNNEI. The length of the CDR3 is 14 residues. J lost 7 bases, V lost 2 bases, and 5 bases had no gene match.

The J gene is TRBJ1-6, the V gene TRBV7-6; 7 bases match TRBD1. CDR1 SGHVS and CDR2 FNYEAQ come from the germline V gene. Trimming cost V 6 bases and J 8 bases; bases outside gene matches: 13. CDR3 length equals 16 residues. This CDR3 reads CASSLGTGAEYSPLHF. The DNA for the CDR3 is TGTGCCAGCAGTCTCGGAACAGGGGCGGAATATTCACCCCTCCACTTT.

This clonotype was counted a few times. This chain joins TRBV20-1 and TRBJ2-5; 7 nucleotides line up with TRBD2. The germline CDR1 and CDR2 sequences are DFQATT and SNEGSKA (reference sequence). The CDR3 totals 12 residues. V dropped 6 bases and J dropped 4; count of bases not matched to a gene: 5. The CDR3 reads CSAWGEGETQYF. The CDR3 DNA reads TGCAGTGCCTGGGGGGAGGGAGAGACCCAGTACTTC.

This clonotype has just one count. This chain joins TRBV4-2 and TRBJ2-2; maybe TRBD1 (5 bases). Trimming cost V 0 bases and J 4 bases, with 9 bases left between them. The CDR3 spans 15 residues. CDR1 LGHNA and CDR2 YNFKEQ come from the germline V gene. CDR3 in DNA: TGTGCCAGCAGCCAAGAGGGGCAGCTCACCGGGGAGCTGTTTTTT. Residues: CASSQEGQLTGELFF.